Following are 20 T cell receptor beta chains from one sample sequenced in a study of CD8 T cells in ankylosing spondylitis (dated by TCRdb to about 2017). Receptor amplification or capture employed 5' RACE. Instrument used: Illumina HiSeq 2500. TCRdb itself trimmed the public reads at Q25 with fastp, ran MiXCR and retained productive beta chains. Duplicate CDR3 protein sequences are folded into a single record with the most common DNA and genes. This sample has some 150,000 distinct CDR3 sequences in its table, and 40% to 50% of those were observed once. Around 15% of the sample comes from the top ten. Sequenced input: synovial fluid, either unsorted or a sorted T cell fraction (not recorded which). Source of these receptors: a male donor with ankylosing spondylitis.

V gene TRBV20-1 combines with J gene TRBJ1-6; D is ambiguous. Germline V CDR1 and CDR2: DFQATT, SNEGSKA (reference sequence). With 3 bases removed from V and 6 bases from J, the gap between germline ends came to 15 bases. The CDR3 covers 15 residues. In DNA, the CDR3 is TGCAGTGCTAGCCAGCGCCGGACGGGTAATTCACCCCTCCACTTT. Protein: CSASQRRTGNSPLHF.

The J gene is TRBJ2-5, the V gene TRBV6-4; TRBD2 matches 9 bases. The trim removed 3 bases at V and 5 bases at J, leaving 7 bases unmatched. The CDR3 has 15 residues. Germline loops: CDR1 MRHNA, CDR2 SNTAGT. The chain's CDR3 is CASSESAGGWETQYF. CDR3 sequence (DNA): TGTGCCAGCAGTGAATCAGCGGGGGGTTGGGAGACCCAGTACTTC.

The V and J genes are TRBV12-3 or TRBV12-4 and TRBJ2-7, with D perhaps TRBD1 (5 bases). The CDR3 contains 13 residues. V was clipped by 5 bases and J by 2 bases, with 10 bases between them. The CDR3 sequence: CASSPQGPYEQYF. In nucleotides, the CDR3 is TGTGCCAGCAGTCCTCAGGGTCCCTACGAGCAGTACTTC.

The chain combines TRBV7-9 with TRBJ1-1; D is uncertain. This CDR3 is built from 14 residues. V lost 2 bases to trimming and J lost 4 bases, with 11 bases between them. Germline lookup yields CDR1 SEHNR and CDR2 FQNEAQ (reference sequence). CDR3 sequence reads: CASSLTSATTEAFF. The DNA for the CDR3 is TGTGCCAGCAGCTTAACATCGGCCACCACTGAAGCTTTCTTT.

CDR3 in DNA: TGTGCCAGCAGTTCCGAACAGGGGGCCTCCGGCTACACCTTC. It yields the protein CASSSEQGASGYTF. The chain is built from TRBV2 and TRBJ1-2; 9 positions agree with TRBD1. The CDR3 extends over 14 amino acids. Germline V lookup: CDR1 SNHLY, CDR2 FYNNEI. V dropped 5 bases and J dropped 8; count of bases not matched to a gene: 9.

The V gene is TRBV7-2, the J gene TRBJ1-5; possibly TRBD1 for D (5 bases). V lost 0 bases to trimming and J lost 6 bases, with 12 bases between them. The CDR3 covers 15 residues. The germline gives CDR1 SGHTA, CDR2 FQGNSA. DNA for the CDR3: TGTGCCAGCAGCTTAGCGGGGCAGGTTGCTCAGCCCCAGCATTTT. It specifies CASSLAGQVAQPQHF.

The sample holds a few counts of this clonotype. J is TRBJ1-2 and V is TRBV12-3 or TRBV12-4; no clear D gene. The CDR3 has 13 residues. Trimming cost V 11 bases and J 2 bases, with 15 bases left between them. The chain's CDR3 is CACNPGHNYGYTF. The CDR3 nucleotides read TGTGCCTGCAACCCCGGGCACAACTATGGCTACACCTTC.

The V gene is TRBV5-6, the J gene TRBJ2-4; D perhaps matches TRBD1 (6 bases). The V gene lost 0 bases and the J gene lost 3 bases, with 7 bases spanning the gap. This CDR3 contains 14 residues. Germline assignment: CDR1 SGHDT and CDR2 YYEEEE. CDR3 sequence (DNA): TGTGCCAGCAGCTTGGAACAGGGCAAAAACATTCAGTACTTC. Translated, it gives CASSLEQGKNIQYF.

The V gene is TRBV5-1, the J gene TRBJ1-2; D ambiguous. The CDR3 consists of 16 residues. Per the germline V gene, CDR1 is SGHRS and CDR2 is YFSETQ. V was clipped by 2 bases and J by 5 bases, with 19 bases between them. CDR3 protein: CASSFGLPPRPYGYTF. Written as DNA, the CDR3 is TGCGCCAGCAGCTTTGGTCTGCCCCCCAGACCGTATGGCTACACCTTC.

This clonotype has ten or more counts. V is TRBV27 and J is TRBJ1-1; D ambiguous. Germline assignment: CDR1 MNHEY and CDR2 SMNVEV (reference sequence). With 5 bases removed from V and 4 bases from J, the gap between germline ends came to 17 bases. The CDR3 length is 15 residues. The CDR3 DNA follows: TGTGCCAGCAGTCCCCTCATACGGGCCGCCACTGAAGCTTTCTTT. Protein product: CASSPLIRAATEAFF.

The CDR3 reads CAISGGLTEQYF. CDR3 nucleotides: TGTGCCATCAGTGGGGGACTTACCGAGCAGTACTTC. The V gene is TRBV10-3, the J gene TRBJ2-7; possibly TRBD2 for D (6 bases). Germline CDR1 reads ENHRY; CDR2 reads SYGVKD. The CDR3 has 12 residues. V shed 4 bases and J shed 6 bases, with 10 bases lying between them.

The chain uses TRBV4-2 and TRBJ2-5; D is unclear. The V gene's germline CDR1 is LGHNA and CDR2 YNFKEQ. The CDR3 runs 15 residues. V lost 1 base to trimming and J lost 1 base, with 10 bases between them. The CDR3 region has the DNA TGTGCCAGCAGCCAAGTGCTTGGCAGCCAAGAGACCCAGTACTTC. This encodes CASSQVLGSQETQYF.

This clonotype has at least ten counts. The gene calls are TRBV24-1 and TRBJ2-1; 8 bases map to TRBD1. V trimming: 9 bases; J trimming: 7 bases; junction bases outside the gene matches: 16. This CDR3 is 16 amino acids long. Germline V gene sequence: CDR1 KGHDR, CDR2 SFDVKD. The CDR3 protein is CATHFTTGTGSNEQFF. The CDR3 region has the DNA TGTGCCACCCATTTTACTACCGGGACAGGTAGTAATGAGCAGTTCTTC.

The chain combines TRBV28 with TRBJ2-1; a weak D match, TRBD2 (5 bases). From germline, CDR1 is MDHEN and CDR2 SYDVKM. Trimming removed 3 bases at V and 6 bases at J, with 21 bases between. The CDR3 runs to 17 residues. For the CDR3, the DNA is TGTGCCAGCAGTTTCCCACCTGGAGGACCCCTGGGCAATGAGCAGTTCTTC. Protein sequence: CASSFPPGGPLGNEQFF. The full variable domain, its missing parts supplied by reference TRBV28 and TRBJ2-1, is DVKVTQSSRYLVKRTGEKVFLECVQDMDHENMFWYRQDPGLGLRLIYFSYDVKMKEKGDIPEGYSVSREKKERFSLILESASTNQTSMYLCASSFPPGGPLGNEQFFGPGTRLTVL.

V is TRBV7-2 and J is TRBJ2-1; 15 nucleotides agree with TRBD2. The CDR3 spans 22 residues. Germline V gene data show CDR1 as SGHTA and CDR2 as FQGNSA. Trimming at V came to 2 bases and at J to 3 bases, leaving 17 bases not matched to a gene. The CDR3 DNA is TGTGCCAGCAGCTTATTGAGTCGGGGAGGACTAGCGGGAGGGCTTTACTACAATGAGCAGTTCTTC. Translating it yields CASSLLSRGGLAGGLYYNEQFF.

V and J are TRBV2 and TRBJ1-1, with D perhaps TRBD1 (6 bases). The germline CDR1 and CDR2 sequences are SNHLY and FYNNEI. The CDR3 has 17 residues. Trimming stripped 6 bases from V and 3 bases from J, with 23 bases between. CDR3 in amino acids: CASRGPTHREPDTEAFF. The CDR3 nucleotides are TGTGCCAGCAGGGGACCTACCCACAGGGAGCCTGACACTGAAGCTTTCTTT.

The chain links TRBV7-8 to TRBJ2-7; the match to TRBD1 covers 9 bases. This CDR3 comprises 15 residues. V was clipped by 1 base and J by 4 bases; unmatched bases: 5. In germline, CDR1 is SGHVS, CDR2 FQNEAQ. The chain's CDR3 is CASSLVTGGPYEQYF. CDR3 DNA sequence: TGTGCCAGCAGCTTAGTTACAGGGGGCCCTTACGAGCAGTACTTC.

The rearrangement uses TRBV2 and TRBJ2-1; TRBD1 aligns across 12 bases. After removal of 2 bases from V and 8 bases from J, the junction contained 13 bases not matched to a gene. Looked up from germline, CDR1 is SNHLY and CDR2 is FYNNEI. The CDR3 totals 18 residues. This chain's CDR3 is CASSEFTPGTGGRDEQFF. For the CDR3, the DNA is TGTGCCAGCAGTGAATTTACTCCAGGGACAGGGGGCAGGGATGAGCAGTTCTTC.

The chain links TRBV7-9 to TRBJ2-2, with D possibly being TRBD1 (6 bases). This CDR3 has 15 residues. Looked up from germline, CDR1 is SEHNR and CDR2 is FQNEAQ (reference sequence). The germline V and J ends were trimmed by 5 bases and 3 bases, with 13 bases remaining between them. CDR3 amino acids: CASSPSDSHTGELFF. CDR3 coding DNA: TGTGCCAGCAGCCCCTCGGACAGCCACACCGGGGAGCTGTTTTTT.

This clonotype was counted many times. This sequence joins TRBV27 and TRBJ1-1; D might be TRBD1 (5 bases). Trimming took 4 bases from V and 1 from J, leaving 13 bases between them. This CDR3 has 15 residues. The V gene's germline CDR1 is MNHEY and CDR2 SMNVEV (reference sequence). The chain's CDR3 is CASSSVGPPNTEAFF. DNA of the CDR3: TGTGCCAGCAGTTCGGTGGGACCCCCGAACACTGAAGCTTTCTTT.